A selection of T cell receptor beta chains follows, all from one sample in a study of CD8+ T cells in alopecia areata. Using immunoSEQ multiplex PCR, the repertoire was profiled, and TCRdb retains in-frame clones only, with some absent. In the table there are around 100,000 clones, roughly three fifths of which are singletons. This specimen consisted of CD4+ T cells sorted from blood, obtained at week 24, from a patient treated with tofacitinib. The receptor source for this set is a human donor with alopecia areata. Both conserved end residues are part of each CDR3. A D gene is named only where the DNA matches it firmly. Rows give clone size only sometimes, using once, few, many, or a class for an expanded clone.

D gene	V gene	clone size	J gene	CDR3 protein	CDR3 DNA
-	TRBV10-3	-	TRBJ1-4	CAISEGDGKLFF	TGTGCCATCAGTGAGGGGGATGGAAAACTGTTTTTT
-	TRBV4-2	-	TRBJ2-7	CASSQVGDTYEQYF	TGTGCCAGCAGCCAAGTCGGTGACACCTACGAGCAGTACTTC
-	TRBV6-4	few	TRBJ1-1	CASSATSGTEAFF	TGTGCCAGCAGTGCCACCTCGGGCACTGAAGCTTTCTTT
TRBD2	TRBV4-2	once	TRBJ2-5	CASSPGTSAFQETQYF	TGTGCCAGCAGCCCTGGGACTAGCGCCTTTCAAGAGACCCAGTACTTC
TRBD1	TRBV6-6	-	TRBJ1-2	CASIRQGAGGYTF	TGTGCCAGCATAAGACAGGGGGCCGGGGGCTACACCTTC
TRBD1	TRBV10-3	-	TRBJ1-1	CASSSHMDRGKTEAFF	TGTGCCAGCAGTTCCCATATGGACAGGGGAAAGACTGAAGCTTTCTTT
-	TRBV4-2	-	TRBJ2-7	CASSQGGDEQYF	TGTGCCAGCAGCCAAGGAGGGGACGAGCAGTACTTC
-	TRBV27	-	TRBJ1-4	CATRRGGANEKLFF	TGTGCCACCCGACGGGGAGGGGCTAATGAAAAACTGTTTTTT
TRBD1	TRBV18	-	TRBJ2-7	CASSSGQVYEQYF	TGTGCCAGCTCATCAGGACAGGTCTACGAGCAGTACTTC
-	TRBV6-1	-	TRBJ1-5	CASSEYERPQHF	TGTGCCAGCAGTGAATACGAGCGGCCCCAGCATTTT
TRBD1	TRBV29-1	-	TRBJ1-1	CSVTQGMNTEAFF	TGCAGCGTTACACAGGGGATGAACACTGAAGCTTTCTTT
-	TRBV30	-	TRBJ2-3	CAWTPRGGPDTQYF	TGTGCCTGGACCCCTAGGGGGGGCCCAGATACGCAGTATTTT
TRBD2	TRBV6-5	few	TRBJ2-2	CASSYPGGRYTGELFF	TGTGCCAGCAGTTACCCGGGGGGGCGATACACCGGGGAGCTGTTTTTT
-	TRBV7-2	-	TRBJ1-2	CASSPYLAPLYGYTF	TGTGCCAGCAGCCCCTACCTGGCCCCTCTTTATGGCTACACCTTC
-	TRBV29-1	-	TRBJ2-3	CSAKRQGTDTQYF	TGCAGCGCAAAAAGGCAGGGGACAGATACGCAGTATTTT
-	TRBV4-1	-	TRBJ1-4	CASSQDSRGLANEKLFF	TGCGCCAGCAGCCAAGATTCCCGGGGGCTAGCTAATGAAAAACTGTTTTTT
-	TRBV19	-	TRBJ1-5	CASSIGGGKRQPQHF	TGTGCCAGTAGTATAGGTGGGGGAAAACGACAGCCCCAGCATTTT
TRBD2	TRBV5-4	-	TRBJ2-5	CASSLSGGAGETQYF	TGTGCCAGCAGCTTGTCCGGGGGGGCCGGAGAGACCCAGTACTTC
-	TRBV29-1	-	TRBJ2-5	CSVDGTDQETQYF	TGCAGCGTTGATGGGACCGACCAAGAGACCCAGTACTTC
TRBD2	TRBV29-1	few	TRBJ2-5	CSVGRGLAGSQETQYF	TGCAGCGTTGGGAGGGGACTAGCGGGGAGCCAAGAGACCCAGTACTTC
-	TRBV29-1	few	TRBJ2-3	CSVEAWGPTDTQYF	TGCAGCGTTGAAGCTTGGGGACCCACAGATACGCAGTATTTT
TRBD1	TRBV30	few	TRBJ2-2	CAWSRDRRRTGELFF	TGTGCCTGGAGTAGGGACAGGCGGCGCACCGGGGAGCTGTTTTTT
-	TRBV7-2	few	TRBJ1-5	CASSLGQYQPQHF	TGTGCCAGCAGCTTAGGGCAGTATCAGCCCCAGCATTTT
-	TRBV7-2	few	TRBJ1-4	CASSPTLTNEKLFF	TGTGCCAGCAGCCCGACACTCACTAATGAAAAACTGTTTTTT
-	TRBV30	few	TRBJ1-5	CAWSVAEPIQPQHF	TGTGCCTGGAGTGTAGCGGAACCAATTCAGCCCCAGCATTTT
-	TRBV5-1	-	TRBJ2-7	CASSLVGSREQYF	TGCGCCAGCAGCTTGGTAGGCAGTCGGGAGCAGTACTTC
TRBD1	TRBV23-1	-	TRBJ1-2	CASTEYGTGGNGYTF	TGCGCCAGCACCGAATACGGGACAGGGGGAAATGGCTACACCTTC
-	TRBV7-2	-	TRBJ2-4	CASSYTEGNIQYF	TGTGCCAGCAGCTATACCGAGGGAAACATTCAGTACTTC
-	TRBV6-5	few	TRBJ1-2	CASSSTSSGDYGYTF	TGTGCCAGCAGTTCCACCTCCTCGGGCGACTATGGCTACACCTTC
-	TRBV4-2	-	TRBJ1-2	CASSQDFTGNYGYTF	TGTGCCAGCAGCCAAGATTTTACGGGAAACTATGGCTACACCTTC
-	TRBV29-1	once	TRBJ2-5	CSVEESSEETQYF	TGCAGCGTTGAAGAATCGAGTGAAGAGACCCAGTACTTC
-	TRBV29-1	few	TRBJ1-1	CSVEDPGTEAFF	TGCAGCGTTGAAGATCCTGGTACTGAAGCTTTCTTT
-	TRBV6-1	-	TRBJ2-3	CASRGVQITDTQYF	TGTGCCAGCAGAGGAGTACAGATCACAGATACGCAGTATTTT
-	TRBV2	-	TRBJ1-5	CASSPTNHQQPQHF	TGTGCCAGCAGCCCCACAAACCATCAACAGCCCCAGCATTTT
-	TRBV11-2	-	TRBJ1-2	CASSVSPLSDGYTF	TGTGCCAGCAGTGTATCGCCGCTCTCCGATGGCTACACCTTC
TRBD1	TRBV29-1	few	TRBJ1-2	CSVVYTGQGTGYTF	TGCAGCGTTGTCTATACGGGACAGGGGACCGGCTACACCTTC
TRBD1	TRBV30	-	TRBJ1-2	CAWSGTGGPGGYTF	TGTGCCTGGAGTGGGACAGGGGGCCCAGGTGGCTACACCTTC
TRBD2	TRBV7-2	few	TRBJ2-1	CASSRGLASLNEQFF	TGTGCCAGCAGCCGTGGACTAGCGAGCCTCAATGAGCAGTTCTTC
TRBD1	TRBV19	-	TRBJ1-5	CASSLGTGGNQPQHF	TGTGCCAGTAGTTTGGGGACAGGGGGCAATCAGCCCCAGCATTTT
-	TRBV29-1	few	TRBJ1-2	CSVDRGTNYGYTF	TGCAGCGTTGACAGGGGTACCAACTATGGCTACACCTTC
-	TRBV4-2	-	TRBJ2-5	CASSQADGRPQETQYF	TGTGCCAGCAGCCAAGCGGACGGCCGTCCCCAAGAGACCCAGTACTTC
TRBD2	TRBV7-2	-	TRBJ2-5	CASSFPSGGGETQYF	TGTGCCAGCAGCTTCCCCAGCGGGGGAGGGGAGACCCAGTACTTC
TRBD1	TRBV5-1	-	TRBJ2-3	CASSLRPGQGADTQYF	TGCGCCAGCAGCCTACGGCCGGGACAGGGGGCAGATACGCAGTATTTT
-	TRBV15	-	TRBJ2-4	CATSRDLPAANIQYF	TGTGCCACCAGCAGAGATTTACCGGCAGCAAACATTCAGTACTTC
-	TRBV4-1	-	TRBJ2-1	CASSQGRQSYNEQFF	TGCGCCAGCAGCCAAGGTCGTCAATCCTACAATGAGCAGTTCTTC
-	TRBV30	-	TRBJ2-2	CAWHRLDTGELFF	TGTGCCTGGCATAGACTAGACACCGGGGAGCTGTTTTTT
TRBD1	TRBV2	-	TRBJ2-5	CASRDRVLGETQYF	TGTGCCAGCAGGGACAGGGTCTTGGGCGAGACCCAGTACTTC
TRBD2	TRBV15	-	TRBJ2-6	CATSSTAGSPGANVLTF	TGTGCCACCAGCTCCACAGCGGGGAGCCCTGGGGCCAACGTCCTGACTTTC
-	TRBV6-1	-	TRBJ2-7	CASSPPGYEQYF	TGTGCCAGCAGTCCCCCCGGCTACGAGCAGTACTTC